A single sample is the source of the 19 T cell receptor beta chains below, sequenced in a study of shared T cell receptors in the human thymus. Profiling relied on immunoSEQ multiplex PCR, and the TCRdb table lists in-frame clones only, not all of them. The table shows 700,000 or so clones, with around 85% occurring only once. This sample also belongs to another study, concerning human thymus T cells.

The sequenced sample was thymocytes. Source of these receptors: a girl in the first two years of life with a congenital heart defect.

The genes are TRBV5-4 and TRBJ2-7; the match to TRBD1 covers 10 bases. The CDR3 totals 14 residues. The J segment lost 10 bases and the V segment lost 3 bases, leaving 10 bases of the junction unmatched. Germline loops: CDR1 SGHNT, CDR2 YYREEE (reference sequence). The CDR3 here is CASSSGQGGSGQYF. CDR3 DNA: TGTGCCAGCAGCTCCGGACAGGGGGGTTCGGGTCAGTACTTC. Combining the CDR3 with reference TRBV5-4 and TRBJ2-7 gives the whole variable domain ETGVTQSPTHLIKTRGQQVTLRCSSQSGHNTVSWYQQALGQGPQFIFQYYREEENGRGNFPPRFSGLQFPNYSSELNVNALELDDSALYLCASSSGQGGSGQYFGPGTRLTVT.

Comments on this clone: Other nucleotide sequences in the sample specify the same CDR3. The CDR3 loop is CASSPRQGAGYGYTF. The CDR3 DNA reads TGTGCCAGCAGCCCTAGACAGGGGGCAGGATATGGCTACACCTTC. This chain links TRBV11-2 with TRBJ1-2; 10 bases fit TRBD1. The germline V gene encodes CDR1 SGHAT and CDR2 FQNNGV. This CDR3 has 15 residues. V shed 5 bases, J shed 5 bases, and the junction held 8 bases outside the gene matches.

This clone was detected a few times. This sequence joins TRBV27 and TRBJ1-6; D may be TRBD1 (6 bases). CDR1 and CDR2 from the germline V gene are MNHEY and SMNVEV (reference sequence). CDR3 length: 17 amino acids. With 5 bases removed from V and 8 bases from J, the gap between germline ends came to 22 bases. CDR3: CASSHIGRGGIDSPLHF. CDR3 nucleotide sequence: TGTGCCAGCAGTCACATAGGCAGGGGAGGGATTGATTCACCCCTCCACTTT.

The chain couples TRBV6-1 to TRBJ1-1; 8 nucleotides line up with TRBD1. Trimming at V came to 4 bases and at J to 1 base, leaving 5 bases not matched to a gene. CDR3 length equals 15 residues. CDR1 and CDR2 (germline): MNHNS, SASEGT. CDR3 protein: CASSARQGSNTEAFF. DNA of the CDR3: TGTGCCAGCAGTGCCAGACAGGGGTCGAACACTGAAGCTTTCTTT.

CDR3 amino acids: CASSLGGDTSYNEQFF. As DNA, the CDR3 is TGTGCCAGCAGCTTAGGCGGGGATACCTCCTACAATGAGCAGTTCTTC. The chain couples TRBV7-2 to TRBJ2-1; perhaps TRBD2 as D (6 bases). The germline gives CDR1 SGHTA, CDR2 FQGNSA. The CDR3 is 16 amino acids. Trimming cost V 1 base and J 0 bases, with 10 bases left between them.

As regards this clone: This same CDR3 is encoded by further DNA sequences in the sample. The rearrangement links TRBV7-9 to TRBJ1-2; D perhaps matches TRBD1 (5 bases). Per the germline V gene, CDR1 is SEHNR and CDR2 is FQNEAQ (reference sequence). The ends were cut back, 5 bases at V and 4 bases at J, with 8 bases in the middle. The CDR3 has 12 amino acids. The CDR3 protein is CASSLDSYGYTF. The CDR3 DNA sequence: TGTGCCAGCAGCCTAGACAGCTATGGCTACACCTTC.

In DNA, the CDR3 is TGTGCCAGCAGCCACGGGACAGGGAGGTTAGAAGAGACCCAGTACTTC. This codes for CASSHGTGRLEETQYF. The chain uses TRBV11-2 and TRBJ2-5, with 9 bases lining up with TRBD1. After removal of 5 bases from V and 3 bases from J, the junction contained 10 bases not matched to a gene. The germline V gene has CDR1 SGHAT and CDR2 FQNNGV. The CDR3 runs to 16 residues.

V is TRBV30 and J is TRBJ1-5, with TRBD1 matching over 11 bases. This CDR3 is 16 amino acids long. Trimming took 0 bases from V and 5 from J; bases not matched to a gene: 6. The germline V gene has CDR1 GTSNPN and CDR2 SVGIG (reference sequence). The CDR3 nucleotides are TGTGCCTGGAGTGTAAGGTTGGACAGGGGGCATCAGCCCCAGCATTTT. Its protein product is CAWSVRLDRGHQPQHF.

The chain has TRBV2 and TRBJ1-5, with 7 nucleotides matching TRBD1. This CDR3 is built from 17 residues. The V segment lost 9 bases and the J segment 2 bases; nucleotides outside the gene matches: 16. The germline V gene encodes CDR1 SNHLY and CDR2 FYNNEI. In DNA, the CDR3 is TGTGCCAGTCAGGACCAGGGACAGAGGATTGGCAATCAGCCCCAGCATTTT. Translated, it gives CASQDQGQRIGNQPQHF. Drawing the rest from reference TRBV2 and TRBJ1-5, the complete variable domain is EPEVTQTPSHQVTQMGQEVILRCVPISNHLYFYWYRQILGQKVEFLVSFYNNEISEKSEIFDDQFSVERPDGSNFTLKIRSTKLEDSAMYFCASQDQGQRIGNQPQHFGDGTRLSIL.

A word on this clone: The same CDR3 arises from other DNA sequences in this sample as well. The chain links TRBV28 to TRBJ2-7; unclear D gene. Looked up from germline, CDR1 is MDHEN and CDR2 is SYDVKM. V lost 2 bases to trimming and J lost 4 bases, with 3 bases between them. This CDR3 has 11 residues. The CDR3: CASSLAYEQYF. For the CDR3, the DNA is TGTGCCAGCAGTTTAGCGTACGAGCAGTACTTC.

The CDR3 spells CASSLGGGRPLYEQYF. The CDR3, as DNA: TGTGCCAGCAGCTTAGGTGGGGGCAGGCCCCTCTACGAGCAGTACTTC. This rearrangement joins TRBV11-2 to TRBJ2-7; maybe TRBD1 (6 bases). The V end lost 1 base, the J end lost 3 bases, and 16 bases lay between the germline ends. The CDR3 loop spans 16 amino acids. Germline-derived CDR1 and CDR2 are SGHAT and FQNNGV.

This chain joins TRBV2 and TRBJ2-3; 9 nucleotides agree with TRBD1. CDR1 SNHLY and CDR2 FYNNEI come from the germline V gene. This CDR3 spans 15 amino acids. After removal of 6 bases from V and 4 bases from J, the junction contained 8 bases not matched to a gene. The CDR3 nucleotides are TGTGCCAGCAGAGGGCGGACAGGGGTGGCAGATACGCAGTATTTT. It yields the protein CASRGRTGVADTQYF.

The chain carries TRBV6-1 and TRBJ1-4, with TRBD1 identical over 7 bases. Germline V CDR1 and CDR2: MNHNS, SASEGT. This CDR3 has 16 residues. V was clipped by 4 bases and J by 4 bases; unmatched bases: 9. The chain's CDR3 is CASSGQGEGFNEKLFF. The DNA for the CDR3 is TGTGCCAGCAGTGGACAGGGAGAAGGCTTTAATGAAAAACTGTTTTTT.

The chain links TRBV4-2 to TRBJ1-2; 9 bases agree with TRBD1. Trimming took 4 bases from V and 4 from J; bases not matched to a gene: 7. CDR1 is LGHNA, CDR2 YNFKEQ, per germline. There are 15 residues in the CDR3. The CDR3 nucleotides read TGTGCCAGCAGCCCGGACAGGGGCGGTCCCTATGGCTACACCTTC. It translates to CASSPDRGGPYGYTF.

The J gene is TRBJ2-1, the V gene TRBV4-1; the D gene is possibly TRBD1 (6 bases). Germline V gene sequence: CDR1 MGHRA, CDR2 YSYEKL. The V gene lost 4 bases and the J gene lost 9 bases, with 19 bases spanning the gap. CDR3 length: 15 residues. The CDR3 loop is CASSRELQGKGEQFF. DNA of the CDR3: TGCGCCAGCAGCCGCGAATTACAGGGCAAGGGTGAGCAGTTCTTC.

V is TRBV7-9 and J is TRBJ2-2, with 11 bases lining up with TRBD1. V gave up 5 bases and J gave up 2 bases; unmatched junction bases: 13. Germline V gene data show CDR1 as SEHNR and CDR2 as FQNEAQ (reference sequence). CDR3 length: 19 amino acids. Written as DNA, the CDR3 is TGTGCCAGCAGCCGCGTCGGGACAGGGGGTTTCGTTAACACCGGGGAGCTGTTTTTT. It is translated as CASSRVGTGGFVNTGELFF.

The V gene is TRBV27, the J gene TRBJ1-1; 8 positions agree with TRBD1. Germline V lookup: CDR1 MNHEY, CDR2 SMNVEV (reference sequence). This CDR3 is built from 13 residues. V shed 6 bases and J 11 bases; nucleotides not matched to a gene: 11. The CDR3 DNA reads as TGTGCCAGCAGGAGACAGGGGATCAGATTGGCTTTCTTT. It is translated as CASRRQGIRLAFF.

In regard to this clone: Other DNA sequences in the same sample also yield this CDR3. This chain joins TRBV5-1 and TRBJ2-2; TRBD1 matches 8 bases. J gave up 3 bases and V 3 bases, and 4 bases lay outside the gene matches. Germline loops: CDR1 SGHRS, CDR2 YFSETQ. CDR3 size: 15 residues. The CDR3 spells CASSSGQGDTGELFF. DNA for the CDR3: TGCGCCAGCAGCTCCGGACAGGGCGACACCGGGGAGCTGTTTTTT.

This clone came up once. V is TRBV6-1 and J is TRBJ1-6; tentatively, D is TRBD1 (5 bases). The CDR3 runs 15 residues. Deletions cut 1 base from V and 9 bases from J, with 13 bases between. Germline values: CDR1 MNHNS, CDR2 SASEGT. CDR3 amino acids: CASSEVSGLGSPLHF. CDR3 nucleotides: TGTGCCAGCAGTGAAGTATCAGGGCTAGGTTCACCCCTCCACTTT.